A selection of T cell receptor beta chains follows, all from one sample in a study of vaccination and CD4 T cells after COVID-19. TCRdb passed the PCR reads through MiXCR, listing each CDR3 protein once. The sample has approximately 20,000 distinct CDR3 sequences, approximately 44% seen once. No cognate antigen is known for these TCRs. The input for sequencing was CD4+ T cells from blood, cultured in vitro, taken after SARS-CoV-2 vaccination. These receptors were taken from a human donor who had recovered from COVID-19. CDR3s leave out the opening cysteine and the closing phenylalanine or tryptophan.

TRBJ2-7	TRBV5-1	ASSSTGQGNEQY
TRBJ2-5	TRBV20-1	SAFKAGEAGETQY
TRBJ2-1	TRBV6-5	ASSYSILSTPSYNEQF
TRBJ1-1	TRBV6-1	ASSEIRNTEAF
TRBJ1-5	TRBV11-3	ASSFGGPNQPQH
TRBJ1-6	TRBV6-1	ASGDSQFTLH
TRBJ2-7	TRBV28	ASTLKYEQY
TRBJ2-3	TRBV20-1	SASLRGRSTDTQY
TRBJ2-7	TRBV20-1	SARSGLAGTYEQY
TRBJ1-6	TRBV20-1	SAIGPGGVSSPLH
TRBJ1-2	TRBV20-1	SARDEGTGHSYT
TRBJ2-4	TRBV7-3	ASSLRAGNIQY
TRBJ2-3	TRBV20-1	SARVRVGGTTDTQY
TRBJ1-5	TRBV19	ASSQEGASNQPQH
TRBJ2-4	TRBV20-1	SAGLAGGSKNIQY
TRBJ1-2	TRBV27	ASSLSGLNYGYT
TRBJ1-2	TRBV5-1	ASSLEGTGVRYGYT
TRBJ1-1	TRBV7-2	ASSSGTANTEAF
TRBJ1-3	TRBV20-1	SAKSGGINTIY
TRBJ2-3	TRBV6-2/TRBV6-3	ASRPSGRGADTQY
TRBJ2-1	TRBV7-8	ASSLGPGGFDEQF
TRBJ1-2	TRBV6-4	ASSDSPGADNYGYT
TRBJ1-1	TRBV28	ASSLWGPDTEAF